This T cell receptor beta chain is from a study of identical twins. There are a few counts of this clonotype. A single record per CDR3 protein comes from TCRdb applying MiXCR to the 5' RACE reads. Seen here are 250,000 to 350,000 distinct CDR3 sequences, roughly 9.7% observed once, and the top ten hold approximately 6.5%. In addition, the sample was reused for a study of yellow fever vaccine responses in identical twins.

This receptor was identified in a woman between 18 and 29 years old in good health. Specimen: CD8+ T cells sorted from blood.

The CDR3 loop is CASTSSRGRNEQFF. The CDR3 DNA reads TGTGCCAGCACCTCAAGCCGGGGCCGCAATGAGCAGTTCTTC. This chain connects TRBV28 to TRBJ2-1; tentatively, D is TRBD1 or TRBD2 (5 bases each). Trimming took off 7 bases at V and 6 bases at J, with 16 bases between the two ends. The germline V gene has CDR1 MDHEN and CDR2 SYDVKM. This CDR3 has 14 amino acids.